This TCR beta chain was captured in a study of response to subunit inactivated influenza vaccine (dated by TCRdb to the late 2010s). In the study overall: Deep quantitative T cell receptor repertoire profiling was used in the study to track responses to a trivalent subunit inactivated influenza vaccine.

The CDR3 goes from the cysteine to the phenylalanine over 13 residues. The entry retains the CDR3 DNA only, 39 bases that are in frame from base 1. CDR1 and CDR2 were assigned from the germline V gene (reference sequence) as SGHNT and YYREEE. Cut back by 5 bases and 2 bases, the V and J ends lie 10 bases apart. Results and caveats for the whole study, not just this receptor: According to the authors, only a limited number of new T cells may be recruited by each seasonal influenza vaccination.

This clonotype was observed a few times. This receptor's antigen is unknown. Base qualities are not provided; no much larger clone lies one nucleotide away. Libraries were constructed by RT-PCR. Instrument used: Illumina HiSeq 2500. TCRdb reprocessed the public reads (quality trimming at Q25 with fastp, clone calling with MiXCR) and kept in-frame beta chains. CDR3 protein sequences are deduplicated, and each keeps its most common genes and DNA. The sample yields 500,000 to 600,000 distinct CDR3 sequences; 11% to 15% were counted once. The top ten constitute around 10% of the sample. The sample here was PBMCs from blood, taken about 11 days after vaccination. This TCR came from a man in his fifties who received an inactivated influenza vaccine. Donor details come from another sample of the same person, matched by shared clones. In this chain, TRBV5-4 is recombined with TRBJ2-5; too little of a D gene remains to name it. In nucleotide form, the sequence is TGTGCCAGCAGACAATGGTGGCAAGAGACCCAGTACTTC. It translates as CASRQWWQETQYF.